Reported below is one T cell receptor (beta chain). A junction end diverges from the germline sequence, so it may reflect a read error. The same CDR3 can be traced to other DNA sequences in this sample. Germline V CDR1 and CDR2: MNHEY, SMNVEV (reference sequence). The CDR3 is made up of 16 amino acids. The sample originates from a study of cytomegalovirus exposure and HLA in healthy donors. The PCR contained 60 Vbeta and 13 Jbeta primers. Generated by immunoSEQ multiplex PCR, the TCRdb table keeps only in-frame clones and is missing some. The sample has some 100,000 clones, 84% seen once. Sequenced sample: PBMCs. The rearrangement links TRBV27 to TRBJ2-2; 7 nucleotides match TRBD1. The origin of this receptor is a woman aged 18 to 35 in good health and CMV-seronegative. The CDR3 reads CASSAQDRVDTGELFF. CDR3 sequence (DNA): TGTGCCAGCAGTGCGCAAGACAGGGTCGACACTGGGGAGCTGTTTTTT.